This record covers a single T cell receptor beta chain. Its antigen is not identified. This sample stems from a study of OX40 agonist ivuxolimab in advanced cancers. The wider study: The patients received ivuxolimab by intravenous route every 2 weeks at 0.01 to 10 mg/kg. Cohort: about 80% men, mean age approximately 64, aged about 20 to 90.

Study-wide results and caveats: With doses of 0.1-3.0 mg/kg, partial responders showed among the lowest clonal expansion.

Samples were taken at baseline and on day 1 of cycles 4 and 7. Clones were read by immunoSEQ multiplex PCR, and TCRdb kept only the in-frame ones, dropping some. The sample records over 60,000 clones, just under 95% being singletons. The TCR sequence derives from an adult with an advanced solid tumor such as melanoma, head and neck, liver or kidney cancer. The input for sequencing was CD4+ or CD8+ T cells sorted from blood, taken in a trial of the OX40 agonist ivuxolimab.

CDR3: CASSYGGLGYEQYF. CDR3 sequence (DNA): TGTGCCAGCAGTTACGGGGGGTTAGGGTACGAGCAGTACTTC. V gene TRBV6-5 combines with J gene TRBJ2-7, with a possible D match to TRBD2 (6 bases). CDR1 and CDR2 (germline): MNHEY, SVGAGI. The CDR3 has 14 amino acids. Trimming shortened V by 2 bases and J by 4 bases, and 12 bases separated the two germline ends.